The T cell receptor beta chain described here comes from a study of cytomegalovirus exposure and HLA in healthy donors. Whole-study findings and limits: Later on, an analysis tied some 17,000 TCR beta sequences to HLA alleles at 0.05 false discovery rate.

Germline CDR1 SNHLY, CDR2 FYNNEI. The J segment lost 2 bases and the V segment lost 6 bases, leaving 5 bases of the junction unmatched. This CDR3 comprises 15 residues. A word on this clone: The antigen remains undetermined.

The PCR was carried out with 60 Vbeta primers and 13 Jbeta primers. Clones were read by immunoSEQ multiplex PCR, and TCRdb kept only the in-frame ones, dropping some. The sample yields 250,000 or so clones, around 90% seen once. This chain connects TRBV2 to TRBJ1-5, with TRBD1 identical over 9 bases. This clonotype was obtained from a girl aged 2 to 9 in good health and CMV-seronegative. Source material: PBMCs. In DNA, the CDR3 is TGTGCCAGCAGCGTAAACAGGGGGCGCAATCAGCCCCAGCATTTT. Translation gives CASSVNRGRNQPQHF.